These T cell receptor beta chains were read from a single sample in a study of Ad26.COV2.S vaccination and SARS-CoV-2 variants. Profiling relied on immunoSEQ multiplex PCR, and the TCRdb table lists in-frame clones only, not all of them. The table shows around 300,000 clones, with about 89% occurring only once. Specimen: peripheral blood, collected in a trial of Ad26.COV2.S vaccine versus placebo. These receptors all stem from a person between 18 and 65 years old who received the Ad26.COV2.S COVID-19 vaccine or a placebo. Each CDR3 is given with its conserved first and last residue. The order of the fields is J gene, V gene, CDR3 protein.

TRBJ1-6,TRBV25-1,CASSRGQGGSPLHF
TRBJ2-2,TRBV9,CASSVETDGPNTGELFF
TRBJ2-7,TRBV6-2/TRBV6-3,CASSLQGGRSYEQYF
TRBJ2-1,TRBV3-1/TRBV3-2,CASSQDPGDNEQFF
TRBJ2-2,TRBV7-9,CASSTTSGKGTGELFF
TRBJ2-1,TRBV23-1,CASSQWLHNEQFF
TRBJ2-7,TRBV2,CASSGPGSRREQYF
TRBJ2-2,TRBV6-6,CASSNTGRNTGELFF
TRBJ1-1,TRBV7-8,CASSLAGLGTEAFF
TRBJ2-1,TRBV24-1,CATSEGVHNEQFF
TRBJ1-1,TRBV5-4,CASSWGLGTEAFF
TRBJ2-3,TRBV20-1,CSASSLAGIWASTDTQYF
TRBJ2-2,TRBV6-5,CASSSSGELFF
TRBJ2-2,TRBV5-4,CASSFNIQASRGELFF
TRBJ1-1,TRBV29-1,CSVAGQSGTEAFF
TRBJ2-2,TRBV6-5,CASSSPFRDTGELFF
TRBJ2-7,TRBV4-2,CASSQDPNAGEAYEQYF
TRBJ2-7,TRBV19,CASSIEGRGTAIYEQYF
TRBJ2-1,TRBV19,CASSASSGGYNEQFF
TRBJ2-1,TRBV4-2,CASSLDPGQGFYNEQFF
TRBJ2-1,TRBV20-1,CSASGADYNEQFF
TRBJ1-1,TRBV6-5,CASSYSPRTGAEAFF
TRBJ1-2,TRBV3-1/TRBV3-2,CASGGTAKYGYTF
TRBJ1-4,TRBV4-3,CASSQEGGDIGEKLFF
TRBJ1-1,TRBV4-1,CASSQVKGTDNTEAFF
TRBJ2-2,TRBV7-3,CASSPGGGELFF
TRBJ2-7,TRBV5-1,CASRAGVGYEQYF
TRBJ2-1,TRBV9,CASSVGPIYNEQFF
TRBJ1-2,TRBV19,CASSTQAHSSYGYTF
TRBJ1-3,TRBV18,CASSPAAGGNTIYF
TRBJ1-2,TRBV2,CASRGTERIRGYTF
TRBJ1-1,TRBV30,CAWSVGTTSRAFF
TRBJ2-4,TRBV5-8,CASSSLEDRAKNIQYF
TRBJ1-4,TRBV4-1,CASSQASGTEKLFF
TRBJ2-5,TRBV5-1,CASSWGPGQATQETQYF
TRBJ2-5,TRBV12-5,CASGSWGETQYF
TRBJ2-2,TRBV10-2,CASSESIQNTGELFF
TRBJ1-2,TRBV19,CASSTRAPRGYTF
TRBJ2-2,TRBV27,CANPTGVGSGELFF
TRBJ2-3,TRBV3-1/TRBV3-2,CASSQETSLADTQYF
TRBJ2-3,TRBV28,CASSYREGDYTDTQYF
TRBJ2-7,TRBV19,CASSGRGQVDYEQYF
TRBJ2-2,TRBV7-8,CASSPRTSGAGELFF
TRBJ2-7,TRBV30,CAWSYVGVGQYF
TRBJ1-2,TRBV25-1,CASSEFGTGGGYTF
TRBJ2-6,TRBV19,CASSIYDGFSGANVLTF
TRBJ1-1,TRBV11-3,CASSQITGRTGTEAFF
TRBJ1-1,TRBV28,CASRDGNTEAFF
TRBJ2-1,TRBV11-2,CASSLDGGYSYNEQFF
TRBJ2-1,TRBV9,CASSVVGTSGPNEQFF
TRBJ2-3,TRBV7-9,CASSSTSGSLTDTQYF
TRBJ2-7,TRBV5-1,CASSPQGSFAGEQYF
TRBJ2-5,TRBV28,CASSFEAGAYQETQYF